This T cell receptor (beta chain) was retrieved from a study of early stage breast cancer tumors. The V segment lost 6 bases and the J segment 1 base; nucleotides outside the gene matches: 1. This CDR3 region has 13 residues. Germline-derived CDR1 and CDR2 are SGHTA and FQGNSA. General study findings and limits: Commonly generated sequences made up most enriched TCRB sequences shared between patients. Compared with adjacent normal breast tissue, tumors showed 2 to 2.5-fold greater T cell density and higher clonality.

The repertoire was sequenced with immunoSEQ multiplex PCR; TCRdb's copy has only in-frame clones and lacks some. This sample yields approximately 70,000 clones, of which approximately 80% are seen a single time; over 3.5% belongs to the top ten. Remarks on this clone: Its antigen is unknown.

Sequenced sample: blood. J is TRBJ2-7 and V is TRBV7-2, with 9 bases aligning to TRBD2. The source is a middle-aged person with breast cancer. Here the CDR3 DNA reads TGTGCCAGCAGACTAGCGGGTTCCTACGAGCAGTACTTC. This gives the protein CASRLAGSYEQYF.